These 30 T cell receptor beta chains share one sample of origin, sequenced in a study of CD8 T cells in Susac syndrome. Random-hexamer reverse transcription was applied to about 0.5 to 1 ug RNA. TCRdb independently ran MiXCR on the immunoSEQ multiplex PCR reads; one entry per CDR3 protein. Here the sample spans roughly 200,000 distinct CDR3 sequences, about 94% being singletons. Sample: CD4+ T cells from PBMCs. Source of these receptors: a human donor in good health.

This rearrangement joins TRBV6-1 to TRBJ1-6; 7 positions match TRBD1. This CDR3 spans 16 amino acids. Germline trimming cut 2 bases from V and 3 bases from J; bases unmatched to any gene: 4. Germline V lookup: CDR1 MNHNS, CDR2 SASEGT. The CDR3 DNA reads TGTGCCAGCAGTGAAAGCACAGGGGTCTATAATTCACCCCTCCACTTT. It specifies CASSESTGVYNSPLHF.

The chain joins TRBV6-1 to TRBJ2-3, with unresolved D. Deletions cut 8 bases from V and 6 bases from J, with 15 bases between. From germline, CDR1 is MNHNS and CDR2 SASEGT. CDR3 size: 13 residues. The CDR3 coding sequence is TGTGCCAGCTCCCAACAGACCATGGATACGCAGTATTTT. Translating it yields CASSQQTMDTQYF.

This clonotype appeared once. The chain is built from TRBV7-2 and TRBJ2-1; TRBD2 matches 9 bases. V lost 5 bases to trimming and J lost 9 bases; unmatched junction nucleotides: 8. Germline values: CDR1 SGHTA, CDR2 FQGNSA. The CDR3 covers 14 residues. CDR3 sequence reads: CASSRAGGLGEQFF. The CDR3 nucleotides are TGTGCCAGCAGCCGGGCGGGGGGGCTGGGTGAGCAGTTCTTC. Supplemented by reference TRBV7-2 and TRBJ2-1, the full variable domain reads GAGVSQSPSNKVTEKGKDVELRCDPISGHTALYWYRQSLGQGLEFLIYFQGNSAPDKSGLPSDRFSAERTGGSVSTLTIQRTQQEDSAVYLCASSRAGGLGEQFFGPGTRLTVL.

The genes are TRBV4-1 and TRBJ2-5, with D maybe TRBD1 (5 bases). V lost 4 bases, J lost 6 bases, and 24 bases lay in between. Germline V CDR1 and CDR2: MGHRA, YSYEKL. The CDR3 covers 17 residues. The CDR3 DNA reads TGCGCCAGCAGCCGACTCCAAGGGGTGGGCTTGGTCCAGACCCAGTACTTC. This sequence encodes CASSRLQGVGLVQTQYF.

The chain combines TRBV27 with TRBJ1-1; tentatively, D is TRBD1 (5 bases). The CDR3 is 14 amino acids. Trimming took 5 bases from V and 1 from J, leaving 11 bases between them. Germline-derived CDR1 and CDR2 are MNHEY and SMNVEV (reference sequence). CDR3 sequence reads: CASSHTTENTEAFF. The CDR3 coding sequence is TGTGCCAGCAGTCATACGACAGAGAACACTGAAGCTTTCTTT.

This chain connects TRBV20-1 to TRBJ2-5; D ambiguous. Germline V gene sequence: CDR1 DFQATT, CDR2 SNEGSKA (reference sequence). V lost 3 bases, J lost 5 bases, and 10 bases lay in between. This CDR3 spans 12 amino acids. The CDR3 DNA sequence: TGCAGTGCTAGTTTTGATCGTGAGACCCAGTACTTC. Translation: CSASFDRETQYF.

This clonotype was picked up one time. The V gene is TRBV28, the J gene TRBJ2-7, with 7 bases identical to TRBD2. The germline V gene encodes CDR1 MDHEN and CDR2 SYDVKM. Losses at the gene ends were 1 base for V and 3 bases for J; bases not matched to a gene: 0. The CDR3 sequence is 13 residues long. The CDR3 here is CASSLSGGYEQYV. The CDR3 bases are TGTGCCAGCAGTTTATCGGGGGGCTACGAGCAGTACGTC.

This rearrangement joins TRBV3-1 to TRBJ2-1; the D is unclear. CDR3 size: 14 residues. Trimming cost V 0 bases and J 5 bases, with 8 bases left between them. CDR1 is LGHDT and CDR2 is YNNKEL in the germline V gene (reference sequence). CDR3 nucleotides: TGTGCCAGCAGCCAAGATTTCAGGAACAATGAGCAGTTCTTC. Its protein product is CASSQDFRNNEQFF.

The V gene is TRBV14, the J gene TRBJ2-6; D remains ambiguous. The germline CDR1 and CDR2 sequences are SGHDN and FVKESK. The CDR3 runs 14 residues. Between the trimmed V and J ends, which lost 4 bases and 1 base, there was a span of 5 bases. CDR3: CASSPWSGANVLTF. As DNA, the CDR3 is TGTGCCAGCAGCCCCTGGTCTGGGGCCAACGTCCTGACTTTC.

J is TRBJ1-2 and V is TRBV29-1; possibly TRBD1 for D (6 bases). This CDR3 is built from 15 residues. V shed 3 bases and J shed 2 bases, with 16 bases lying between them. Germline V lookup: CDR1 SQVTM, CDR2 ANQGSEA. For the CDR3, the DNA is TGCAGCGTTGAGGGTGTCGGGGGCGGAAACTATGGCTACACCTTC. This gives the protein CSVEGVGGGNYGYTF.

V gene TRBV20-1 combines with J gene TRBJ2-3; D might be TRBD2 (7 bases). Germline-derived CDR1 and CDR2 are DFQATT and SNEGSKA (reference sequence). Trimming pared 8 bases from V and 4 bases from J, leaving 19 bases between. The CDR3 is 14 amino acids. The CDR3 loop reads CSTPSRGQADTQYF. As DNA, the CDR3 is TGCAGTACCCCGTCGCGGGGGCAAGCAGATACGCAGTATTTT.

Here the CDR3 reads CASSRTGTRGEQYV. The CDR3 coding sequence is TGTGCCAGCAGCCGGACGGGGACTAGAGGCGAGCAGTACGTC. The rearrangement joins TRBV28 to TRBJ2-7, with 8 bases aligning to TRBD2. The germline CDR1 and CDR2 sequences are MDHEN and SYDVKM. V shed 6 bases, J shed 6 bases, and the junction held 10 bases outside the gene matches. CDR3 length equals 14 residues.

This clonotype was counted a single time. The genes are TRBV20-1 and TRBJ1-2, with D hard to call. V was cut by 4 bases and J by 4 bases, with 10 bases left in between. CDR1 DFQATT and CDR2 SNEGSKA come from the germline V gene (reference sequence). The CDR3 covers 12 residues. CDR3 residues: CSATSNFYGYTF. In nucleotides, the CDR3 is TGCAGTGCTACCAGCAACTTCTATGGCTACACCTTC.

This chain connects TRBV28 to TRBJ2-4; tentatively, D is TRBD1 (5 bases). V was clipped by 7 bases and J by 5 bases, with 15 bases between them. The CDR3 loop spans 14 amino acids. Germline V gene data show CDR1 as MDHEN and CDR2 as SYDVKM. The DNA for the CDR3 is TGTGCCAGCAACAGGCTGGGATTGGAAAACATTCAGTACTTC. The encoded protein is CASNRLGLENIQYF. The variable domain in full, completed from reference TRBV28 and TRBJ2-4, reads DVKVTQSSRYLVKRTGEKVFLECVQDMDHENMFWYRQDPGLGLRLIYFSYDVKMKEKGDIPEGYSVSREKKERFSLILESASTNQTSMYLCASNRLGLENIQYFGAGTRLSVL.

The V gene is TRBV5-1, the J gene TRBJ2-3; D could derive from TRBD1 or TRBD2 (5 bases each). V gave up 7 bases and J gave up 4 bases, with 13 bases separating them. CDR3 size: 13 residues. Germline V gives CDR1 SGHRS, CDR2 YFSETQ. The chain's CDR3 is CASRVGEPDTQYF. The CDR3 DNA is TGCGCCAGCCGAGTGGGGGAGCCAGATACGCAGTATTTT.

V is TRBV6-1 and J is TRBJ2-3; a possible D gene is TRBD2 (6 bases). Trimming cost V 5 bases and J 2 bases, with 20 bases left between them. The CDR3 is 17 amino acids. Germline values: CDR1 MNHNS, CDR2 SASEGT. CDR3 nucleotides: TGTGCCAGCAGTCGCTACGCCCCGGGACTTGCCACAGATACGCAGTATTTT. Encoded protein: CASSRYAPGLATDTQYF.

The chain uses TRBV4-2 and TRBJ2-3, with 8 positions matching TRBD2. CDR1 LGHNA and CDR2 YNFKEQ come from the germline V gene. The CDR3 is 16 residues long. Trimming at V came to 4 bases and at J to 4 bases, leaving 10 bases not matched to a gene. The CDR3 reads CASSPRTSNKPDTQYF. CDR3 DNA sequence: TGTGCCAGCAGCCCACGGACTAGCAACAAACCAGATACGCAGTATTTT.

The chain employs TRBV7-9 and TRBJ1-2; 10 bases fit TRBD1. The V gene end was trimmed by 5 bases and the J gene end by 3 bases; junction bases not matched to a gene: 3. Per the germline V gene, CDR1 is SEHNR and CDR2 is FQNEAQ (reference sequence). The CDR3 has 14 residues. The CDR3 DNA follows: TGTGCCAGCAGCCGGACAGGGGGTTACTATGGCTACACCTTC. Protein: CASSRTGGYYGYTF.

The chain recombines TRBV18 with TRBJ2-1, with a tentative D call TRBD1 (6 bases). V was shortened by 6 bases and J by 6 bases, with 18 bases between the two germline ends. Germline CDR1 and CDR2: KGHSH and LQKENI. The CDR3 is 15 residues long. The CDR3 is CASSKELGGSNEQFF. The DNA for the CDR3 is TGTGCCAGCTCGAAAGAGTTAGGGGGATCCAATGAGCAGTTCTTC.

The J gene is TRBJ1-1, the V gene TRBV30; D ambiguous. Germline CDR1 is GTSNPN and CDR2 is SVGIG (reference sequence). There are 13 residues in the CDR3. V lost 1 base, J lost 12 bases, and 18 bases lay in between. In DNA form, the CDR3 reads TGTGCCTGGAGTGCGTACCCCCGTCCCACGTCTTTCTTT. Its protein product is CAWSAYPRPTSFF. The full variable domain, with the rest looked up from reference TRBV30 and TRBJ1-1, is SQTIHQWPATLVQPVGSPLSLECTVEGTSNPNLYWYRQAAGRGLQLLFYSVGIGQISSEVPQNLSASRPQDRQFILSSKKLLLSDSGFYLCAWSAYPRPTSFFGQGTRLTVV.

The rearrangement links TRBV28 to TRBJ1-2; a weak D match, TRBD1 (6 bases). Germline CDR1 MDHEN, CDR2 SYDVKM. Trimming took 2 bases from V and 5 from J, leaving 12 bases between them. The CDR3 length is 14 residues. The CDR3 bases are TGTGCCAGCAGTTTAACTTACAGGGCATATGGCTACACCTTC. As protein: CASSLTYRAYGYTF.

The V and J genes are TRBV28 and TRBJ2-3, with 9 nucleotides matching TRBD2. Germline values: CDR1 MDHEN, CDR2 SYDVKM. V lost 8 bases to trimming and J lost 6 bases; unmatched junction nucleotides: 9. The CDR3 is 14 residues long. CDR3 coding DNA: TGTGCCAGCCTCCGCGGGGGGGGCCCGGATACGCAGTATTTT. Its translation is CASLRGGGPDTQYF. Full variable domain (rest looked up from reference TRBV28 and TRBJ2-3): DVKVTQSSRYLVKRTGEKVFLECVQDMDHENMFWYRQDPGLGLRLIYFSYDVKMKEKGDIPEGYSVSREKKERFSLILESASTNQTSMYLCASLRGGGPDTQYFGPGTRLTVL.

A single count supports this clonotype. The chain recombines TRBV7-3 with TRBJ2-3; 8 bases line up with TRBD2. The CDR3 covers 14 residues. The V and J ends lost 3 bases and 5 bases, in that order; junction bases with no gene match: 4. Per germline, CDR1 SGHTA and CDR2 FQGTGA. In DNA, the CDR3 is TGTGCCAGCAGCTTGAGCGGGGGCAGAGATACGCAGTATTTT. As protein: CASSLSGGRDTQYF.

The chain links TRBV4-3 to TRBJ2-7, with D hard to call. V was shortened by 0 bases and J by 3 bases, with 15 bases between the two germline ends. Germline V gene sequence: CDR1 LGHNA, CDR2 YSLEER. The CDR3 has 16 residues. The CDR3 loop is CASSQESKKKLYEQYV. DNA for the CDR3: TGCGCCAGCAGCCAAGAGTCGAAGAAAAAGCTCTACGAGCAGTACGTC.

The CDR3 reads CARRDRTRAFF. The CDR3 DNA reads as TGTGCCCGAAGGGACAGGACGAGGGCTTTCTTT. The chain combines TRBV30 with TRBJ1-1; the match to TRBD1 covers 8 bases. This CDR3 is 11 amino acids long. Germline V gene data show CDR1 as GTSNPN and CDR2 as SVGIG (reference sequence). J lost 11 bases, V lost 8 bases, and 10 bases had no gene match.

The V and J genes are TRBV4-1 and TRBJ2-1, with 12 bases fitting TRBD2. V lost 2 bases and J lost 3; bases outside the gene matches: 8. This CDR3 contains 18 residues. Germline CDR1 is MGHRA and CDR2 is YSYEKL. CDR3 nucleotides: TGCGCCAGCAGCCAACCCCCCGGACTAGCGGGAATCTACAATGAGCAGTTCTTC. This sequence encodes CASSQPPGLAGIYNEQFF.

V and J are TRBV4-1 and TRBJ1-5, with D possibly TRBD1 on 5 matching bases. This CDR3 has 18 amino acids. The ends were cut back, 4 bases at V and 3 bases at J, with 22 bases in the middle. Germline lookup yields CDR1 MGHRA and CDR2 YSYEKL. The CDR3 bases are TGCGCCAGCAGCCCGCGAGATCAGGGCCCCATGGACAATCAGCCCCAGCATTTT. Protein product: CASSPRDQGPMDNQPQHF.

The chain couples TRBV5-1 to TRBJ2-5; TRBD1 is a possible D gene (6 bases). CDR1 and CDR2 (germline): SGHRS, YFSETQ. The CDR3 extends over 15 amino acids. V was cut by 7 bases and J by 0 bases, with 16 bases left in between. CDR3 amino acids: CASLRGTGNQETQYF. The CDR3 DNA is TGCGCCAGCCTCAGGGGAACAGGCAACCAAGAGACCCAGTACTTC.

This clonotype was seen only once. V is TRBV20-1 and J is TRBJ1-6; D is perhaps TRBD1 (5 bases). CDR3 length: 14 amino acids. Germline values: CDR1 DFQATT, CDR2 SNEGSKA (reference sequence). V lost 5 bases to trimming and J lost 6 bases, with 14 bases between them. This CDR3 is CSASVGTVNSPLHF. CDR3 coding DNA: TGCAGTGCTTCCGTCGGGACTGTTAATTCACCCCTCCACTTT.

This clonotype was seen once. The chain has TRBV29-1 and TRBJ1-1; a possible D gene is TRBD1 (5 bases). Trimming pared 4 bases from V and 6 bases from J, leaving 15 bases between. Germline-derived CDR1 and CDR2 are SQVTM and ANQGSEA. The CDR3 loop spans 13 amino acids. CDR3 in DNA: TGCAGCGTTGTTTGGGGTGGGGGGTCTGAAGCTTTCTTT. It is translated as CSVVWGGGSEAFF.